This T cell receptor (beta chain) derives from a study of CD8 T cells in ankylosing spondylitis. General study points: Ankylosing spondylitis blood appeared to carry a characteristic TCR beta motif of roughly eight highly homologous variants.

Preparation of TCR beta libraries was done by quantitative 5'-RACE with molecular barcodes. TCRdb redid the calling of the 5' RACE reads with MiXCR, one entry per CDR3 protein. The data contain fewer than 650,000 distinct CDR3 sequences, approximately 12% of them singletons. At least ten counts were recorded for this clonotype. The antigen remains unidentified. Germline V CDR1 and CDR2: SEHNR, FQNEAQ (reference sequence). The CDR3 loop spans 15 amino acids. V shed 5 bases and J shed 3 bases, with 14 bases lying between them. What was sequenced was blood, either unsorted or a sorted T cell fraction (not recorded which). This clonotype was obtained from a male donor with ankylosing spondylitis. V is TRBV7-9 and J is TRBJ2-1; D possibly corresponds to TRBD1 (5 bases). CDR3: CASSILTVDYNEQFF. For the CDR3, the DNA is TGTGCCAGCAGCATATTGACAGTTGACTACAATGAGCAGTTCTTC.